This T cell receptor beta chain was identified in a study of metastatic and nonmetastatic thyroid tumors (dated by TCRdb to 2019 to 2021). Background on the whole study: For patients with malignant and with benign thyroid disease, the researchers compared repertoires between peripheral blood samples and tumor or nodule tissue samples. The paper as a whole reports these results and caveats: In both blood and tumor samples, malignant tumors were reported to have significantly higher TCR beta diversity than benign nodules.

The CDR3 contains 15 residues, cysteine and phenylalanine counted. Kept here is only the CDR3 DNA, which spans 45 bases and is read in frame from base 1. According to the germline V gene (reference sequence), CDR1 reads LNHDA and CDR2 reads SQIVND. V is trimmed back by 2 bases and J by 1 base, and the junction contains 4 bases that no gene match accounts for. This clone was counted between two and nine times. The specificity of this receptor is unknown. No base quality information exists; no much larger clone differs at one position. The library was produced with PCR. Sequencer: Illumina HiSeq 4000. The TCR beta-chain CDR3 region of each patient was profiled by high-throughput sequencing. In the original analysis: A classifier to discriminate distant-metastatic papillary thyroid cancer patients was built from CDR3 differences across clinicopathological groups. The Shannon index was used to measure repertoire diversity, and the Morisita-Horn index was used to measure how similar tumor and blood repertoires were. The public reads were reanalyzed by TCRdb: fastp trimming at Q25, MiXCR alignment, in-frame beta chains only. The V and J calls and clone size come from TCRdb's table, not from the authors' own analysis. The sample has tens of thousands of clones on record, more than 9.5% of them singletons. The top ten constitute about 10% of the sample.

No treatment had been received by any patient before thyroid surgery. Using T-cell receptor beta sequencing, the study looked back at clinical samples from patients collected from about 2011 to 2019. This receptor was obtained from a female donor with papillary thyroid cancer or a benign thyroid nodule (not recorded which). Some clones in this sample may be carry-over from other donors' samples. The sequenced sample consisted of blood. In this chain, TRBV19 is recombined with TRBJ2-7; 8 central bases correspond to TRBD1. The DNA sequence is TGTGCCAGTAGTATATTGACAGGGGTGTCCTACGAGCAGTACTTC. Translated, it gives CASSILTGVSYEQYF.